This entry lists 18 T cell receptor beta chains sequenced from one sample in a study of CD8+ T cells in alopecia areata (dated by TCRdb to 2016 to 2019). Cells from mouse cutaneous lymph nodes were pooled, stained for CD4, CD8alpha, NKG2D, NKG2ACE and other markers, and then sorted on a BD Influx. The library came from the immunoSEQ multiplex PCR assay. RNA was extracted from all samples and reverse transcribed into cDNA as template for TCR sequencing. Sourced from immuneACCESS, this table was stored by TCRdb with only in-frame sequences that have V and J called. A share of the clones is absent; for the studies checked, an unresolved V gene accounts for under half, and the remainder has no known explanation. The sample has more than 250,000 clones on record, with no singletons. The top ten clonotypes cover 1.2% of the sample. The sample taken for sequencing was CD4+ T cells sorted from a lymph node. The receptors come from a C3H/HeJ mouse with alopecia areata. Members of this strain share the MHC haplotype H2-k.

As for this clone: Mouse germline and gene names are used. The read comes to an end 4 residues before the CDR3 does, leaving the germline J gene to fill in the end. The J gene is TRBJ1-1, the V gene TRBV5; 11 bases are shared with TRBD1. This CDR3 comprises 17 residues. Per the germline V gene, CDR1 is LGHNA and CDR2 is YNLKQL (reference sequence). V shed 0 bases, J shed 0 bases, and the junction held 3 bases outside the gene matches. CDR3 DNA (partial): TGTGCCAGCAGCCAAGAGGGGACAGGGGGAACAAACACA. Translating gives CASSQEGTGGTNT. The whole CDR3 sequence reads CASSQEGTGGTNTEVFF.

A note on this clone: The gene symbols are mouse symbols. From the germline J gene comes the end of the CDR3, since the read stops 3 residues before it. The rearrangement links TRBV1 to TRBJ1-6; 8 nucleotides line up with TRBD1. TRBJ1-6 is an ORF for which the function is uncertain. This CDR3 is 17 amino acids long. The V gene's germline CDR1 is NSQYPW and CDR2 LRSPGD (reference sequence). V lost 0 bases and J lost 0; bases outside the gene matches: 1. The CDR3 bases that were read are TGCACCTGCAGTGCAGACAGGGGGCCTTCCTATAATTCGCCC. It yields the protein CTCSADRGPSYNSP. The full CDR3 protein is CTCSADRGPSYNSPLYF.

Comments on this clone: The gene names given are mouse names. Incomplete CDR3 DNA: TGTGCCAGCAGTTCTTATCGGACAGGGATCTATGCT. Translated: CASSSYRTGIYA. The full CDR3 is CASSSYRTGIYAEQFF. The chain employs TRBV19 and TRBJ2-1, with 8 bases identical to TRBD1. The sequenced fragment ends 4 residues before the CDR3 boundary, so the rest is inferred from the germline J gene. CDR1 FNHDT and CDR2 SITEND come from the germline V gene (reference sequence). After removal of 4 bases from V and 3 bases from J, the junction contained 9 bases not matched to a gene. There are 16 residues in the CDR3.

In this sample, this clone turned up a few times. Gene names are mouse gene names. The read ends 4 residues early relative to the CDR3; the germline J gene fills the gap. The sample contains more than one DNA sequence encoding this CDR3. The rearrangement joins TRBV13-2 to TRBJ2-5; possibly TRBD2 for D (7 bases). Trimming removed 1 base from V and 2 bases from J, with 8 bases in between. CDR3 length: 14 residues. Looked up from germline, CDR1 is NNHNN and CDR2 is SYGAGS (reference sequence). CDR3 amino acids: CASGDLGAQDTQYF. The sequenced CDR3 bases are TGTGCCAGCGGTGATCTGGGGGCCCAAGAC.

This clone was seen a few times. Gene names and germline refer to mouse. With the read ending 4 residues before the CDR3 end, the germline J gene is used to fill in that end. V is TRBV13-1 and J is TRBJ2-1; 7 bases line up with TRBD2. The CDR3 has 13 residues. CDR1 is NSHNY and CDR2 is SYGAGN in the germline V gene. The covered CDR3 bases are TGTGCCAGCAGTCAGGGCTGGGGGGCT. It translates to CASSQGWGA. The CDR3 in its entirety is CASSQGWGAEQFF.

Details on this clone: Genes and germline come from the mouse. The CDR3 is cut off 4 residues early in the read; its end comes from the germline J gene. The rearrangement links TRBV31 to TRBJ1-1; 10 bases match TRBD1. Germline lookup yields CDR1 GKSSPN and CDR2 SITVG. J gave up 3 bases and V 0 bases, and 4 bases lay outside the gene matches. CDR3 length equals 15 residues. The CDR3 spells CAWSLRTGGDTEVFF. CDR3 bases read: TGTGCCTGGAGTCTAAGGACAGGGGGAGACACA.

In regard to this clone: All gene names here are mouse names. The read ends 4 residues early relative to the CDR3; the germline J gene fills the gap. The chain joins TRBV13-1 to TRBJ2-3; TRBD2 might be the D (7 bases). The CDR3 has 16 residues. V lost 3 bases and J lost 0, with 14 bases in between. Germline V CDR1 and CDR2: NSHNY, SYGAGN. The covered CDR3 bases are TGTGCCAGCAGTGGGCCTCTGGGGGCTAGTGCAGAA. Encoded protein: CASSGPLGASAE. The full CDR3 is CASSGPLGASAETLYF.

A remark on this clone: Germline and genes: mouse. The read gets to within 4 residues of the CDR3 end, and the germline J gene fills in the rest. The chain has TRBV31 and TRBJ2-1; 8 bases line up with TRBD1. The trim removed 5 bases at V and 2 bases at J, leaving 2 bases unmatched. The CDR3 has 13 amino acids. In germline, CDR1 is GKSSPN, CDR2 SITVG. The CDR3 region is CAWSTGDYAEQFF. The sequenced CDR3 bases are TGTGCCTGGTCGACAGGGGACTATGCT.

This clone was observed a handful of times. Genes here carry mouse names. The CDR3 goes on 4 residues after the read ends, and that part is filled in from the germline J gene. The rearrangement uses TRBV1 and TRBJ2-3, with 9 bases matching TRBD2. CDR1 and CDR2 from the germline V gene are NSQYPW and LRSPGD (reference sequence). J lost 0 bases, V lost 4 bases, and 5 bases had no gene match. The CDR3 runs to 16 residues. The CDR3 loop is CTCSVSGGASAETLYF. CDR3 bases read: TGCACCTGCAGTGTCAGTGGGGGGGCTAGTGCAGAA.

On this clone itself: Gene names are mouse gene names. The read gets to within 4 residues of the CDR3 end, and the germline J gene fills in the rest. The J gene is TRBJ1-2, the V gene TRBV13-2; possibly TRBD1 for D (5 bases). CDR1 is NNHNN, CDR2 SYGAGS, per germline (reference sequence). This CDR3 has 13 residues. V was clipped by 2 bases and J by 2 bases, with 7 bases between them. The CDR3 DNA, read in part, is TGTGCCAGCGGTGAGGGGGTGAACTCC. Its translation: CASGEGVNS. The entire CDR3 is CASGEGVNSDYTF.

This clone was observed a few times. Gene names refer to mouse genes. The read terminates 4 residues ahead of where the CDR3 ends, so the germline J gene completes it. Other DNA sequences in the sample encode the same CDR3. The chain combines TRBV19 with TRBJ2-5; 9 bases line up with TRBD2. This CDR3 has 15 amino acids. V trimming: 5 bases; J trimming: 2 bases; junction bases outside the gene matches: 6. The germline V gene has CDR1 FNHDT and CDR2 SITEND (reference sequence). The covered CDR3 bases are TGTGCCAGCAGCCTCCGACTGGGGGTCCAAGAC. It yields the protein CASSLRLGVQD. In full, the CDR3 is CASSLRLGVQDTQYF.

A few counts support this clone. The gene names here belong to mouse. The DNA ends 4 residues before the CDR3 does, and the rest of the CDR3 is filled in from the germline J gene. Other DNA variants within this sample encode the same CDR3. The V and J genes are TRBV19 and TRBJ1-2, with 7 positions matching TRBD1. CDR3 length: 13 amino acids. CDR1 and CDR2 from the germline V gene are FNHDT and SITEND (reference sequence). Trimming cost V 5 bases and J 3 bases; bases outside gene matches: 4. CDR3 DNA (partial): TGTGCCAGCAGCCTTACAGGGGACTCC. It yields the protein CASSLTGDS. The CDR3 reads in full as CASSLTGDSDYTF.

This clone was detected a few times. The gene symbols are mouse symbols. The read terminates 4 residues ahead of where the CDR3 ends, so the germline J gene completes it. The chain recombines TRBV13-1 with TRBJ2-7; 8 bases match TRBD1. CDR1 NSHNY and CDR2 SYGAGN come from the germline V gene. The CDR3 sequence is 14 residues long. The sequenced part of the CDR3 DNA is TGTGCCAGCCATCCGACAGGGGAGAGGGAT. This codes for CASHPTGERD. The CDR3 in its entirety is CASHPTGERDEQYF.

Concerning this clone itself: Each gene name is a mouse one. The read falls 4 residues short of the CDR3 end, and the missing part is taken from the germline J gene. This sequence joins TRBV5 and TRBJ1-2; a weak D match, TRBD1 (5 bases). CDR1 and CDR2 (germline): LGHNA, YNLKQL (reference sequence). The CDR3 has 15 amino acids. Trimming left V 0 bases short and J 1 base short, with 9 bases between. The CDR3 bases that were read are TGTGCCAGCAGCCAAGAGAGGCAGGGAAACTCC. It specifies CASSQERQGNS. The CDR3, in full, reads CASSQERQGNSDYTF.

A note on this clone: The genes are named according to mouse. The CDR3 goes on 4 residues after the read ends, and that part is filled in from the germline J gene. This rearrangement joins TRBV13-1 to TRBJ2-5; 10 nucleotides match TRBD2. Germline values: CDR1 NSHNY, CDR2 SYGAGN. This CDR3 has 15 residues. The CDR3 reads CASSDATGGKDTQYF. The DNA read from the CDR3 is TGTGCCAGCAGTGATGCGACTGGGGGGAAAGAC.

This clone was detected only a few times. Mouse gene names and germline throughout. The CDR3 is cut off 4 residues early in the read; its end comes from the germline J gene. The V and J genes are TRBV5 and TRBJ2-2; TRBD1 matches at 8 bases. Germline CDR1 reads LGHNA; CDR2 reads YNLKQL (reference sequence). The CDR3 has 16 amino acids. CDR3 DNA, as far as it was read: TGTGCCAGCAGCCAAGGGACAGGGCGGATTGGCGGG. Residues: CASSQGTGRIGG. The full-length CDR3 reads as CASSQGTGRIGGQLYF.

As regards this clone: Gene and germline names: mouse. The read comes to an end 3 residues before the CDR3 does, leaving the germline J gene to fill in the end. V gene TRBV5 combines with J gene TRBJ1-6, with TRBD1 as a possible D gene (6 bases). TRBJ1-6 is identified as an open reading frame with a role that is uncertain. The V gene's germline CDR1 is LGHNA and CDR2 YNLKQL (reference sequence). CDR3 length equals 16 residues. Trimming shortened V by 0 bases and J by 7 bases, and 13 bases separated the two germline ends. The CDR3 is CASSQESGAENSPLYF. CDR3 DNA, as far as it was read: TGTGCCAGCAGCCAAGAATCAGGGGCGGAGAATTCGCCC.

This clone appeared a few times. All gene names here are mouse names. The CDR3 extends 4 residues past the end of the read, so its final part is completed from the germline J gene. V gene TRBV13-1 combines with J gene TRBJ2-3, with 7 positions matching TRBD1. The CDR3 sequence is 15 residues long. V was pared by 3 bases and J by 0 bases, with 4 bases of the junction left unmatched. The germline CDR1 and CDR2 sequences are NSHNY and SYGAGN. The DNA read from the CDR3 is TGTGCCAGCAGTGGGGACAGACCTAGTGCAGAA. The encoded protein is CASSGDRPSAE. In full, the CDR3 reads CASSGDRPSAETLYF.